Presented here are 16 T cell receptor beta chains from one specimen sequenced in a study of blood T cell repertoires in COVID-19. Generated by immunoSEQ multiplex PCR, the TCRdb table keeps only in-frame clones and is missing some. Of tens of thousands of clones listed, 80% are singletons. The sequenced sample was peripheral blood. Every receptor here comes from an elderly woman with acute or convalescent COVID-19.

The chain carries TRBV18 and TRBJ2-7; D ambiguous. This CDR3 region has 13 residues. Germline V gene data show CDR1 as KGHSH and CDR2 as LQKENI. V was clipped by 2 bases and J by 3 bases, with 8 bases between them. This CDR3 is CASSPGSNYEQYF. The CDR3 DNA follows: TGTGCCAGCTCACCAGGCTCGAACTACGAGCAGTACTTC.

The chain carries TRBV7-2 and TRBJ1-2; no clear D gene. The CDR3 contains 17 residues. With 5 bases removed from V and 0 bases from J, the gap between germline ends came to 19 bases. Germline V gene sequence: CDR1 SGHTA, CDR2 FQGNSA. Written as DNA, the CDR3 is TGTGCCAGCAGCCGTCCAACGGCAGGCCTGACTAACTATGGCTACACCTTC. The encoded protein is CASSRPTAGLTNYGYTF.

The chain recombines TRBV6-5 with TRBJ1-2; 8 bases fit TRBD1. The CDR3 runs 13 residues. Germline-derived CDR1 and CDR2 are MNHEY and SVGAGI. With V trimmed by 5 bases and J by 6 bases, 5 bases remained unmatched. The DNA of the CDR3 is TGTGCCAGCAGTCCGGACAGGGCCAATGGCTACACCTTC. It encodes CASSPDRANGYTF.

In its sample, this clone was seen once. The gene calls are TRBV9 and TRBJ2-3, with 10 bases matching TRBD2. CDR3 length: 15 residues. In germline, CDR1 is SGDLS, CDR2 YYNGEE. Losses at the gene ends were 3 bases for V and 9 bases for J; bases not matched to a gene: 10. The CDR3 sequence: CASSAQLAGVATQYF. In DNA, the CDR3 is TGTGCCAGCAGCGCCCAGCTAGCGGGAGTAGCAACGCAGTATTTT.

The V gene is TRBV5-1, the J gene TRBJ2-4; D remains ambiguous. The CDR3 length is 14 residues. Germline V gene lookup returns CDR1 SGHRS and CDR2 YFSETQ. Trimming left V 4 bases short and J 0 bases short, with 8 bases between. CDR3 bases: TGCGCCAGCAGCAAACAAGAAGCCAAAAACATTCAGTACTTC. Translated: CASSKQEAKNIQYF.

J is TRBJ1-1 and V is TRBV2; D gene uncertain. The germline V gene has CDR1 SNHLY and CDR2 FYNNEI. The CDR3 is 13 residues long. Trimming took off 4 bases at V and 1 base at J, with 7 bases between the two ends. CDR3 bases: TGTGCCAGCAGTGCGACACCGAACACTGAAGCTTTCTTT. This gives the protein CASSATPNTEAFF. The full variable domain, rest sourced from reference TRBV2 and TRBJ1-1, is EPEVTQTPSHQVTQMGQEVILRCVPISNHLYFYWYRQILGQKVEFLVSFYNNEISEKSEIFDDQFSVERPDGSNFTLKIRSTKLEDSAMYFCASSATPNTEAFFGQGTRLTVV.

This clone was recorded many times. The chain employs TRBV6-5 and TRBJ2-1; D call uncertain. With 7 bases removed from V and 5 bases from J, the gap between germline ends came to 12 bases. Germline V gene sequence: CDR1 MNHEY, CDR2 SVGAGI. The CDR3 runs to 13 residues. DNA of the CDR3: TGTGCCAGCACCCTGACAAGAGACAATGAGCAGTTCTTC. The encoded protein is CASTLTRDNEQFF.

This chain connects TRBV9 to TRBJ2-3; 8 positions match TRBD2. From germline, CDR1 is SGDLS and CDR2 YYNGEE. CDR3 length: 14 residues. V dropped 4 bases and J dropped 4; count of bases not matched to a gene: 5. DNA of the CDR3: TGTGCCAGCAGCCCCGGCGGGGGGCCAGATACGCAGTATTTT. This codes for CASSPGGGPDTQYF.

This rearrangement joins TRBV12-5 to TRBJ2-2; no clear D. V gave up 7 bases and J gave up 6 bases, with 21 bases separating them. Germline V CDR1 and CDR2: LGHNT, FRNRAP. The CDR3 loop spans 16 amino acids. The CDR3 spells CASDARSSSSPGELFF. DNA for the CDR3: TGTGCTAGTGATGCTAGATCCTCCTCCTCCCCCGGGGAGCTGTTTTTT. Full variable domain (rest looked up from reference TRBV12-5 and TRBJ2-2): DARVTQTPRHKVTEMGQEVTMRCQPILGHNTVFWYRQTMMQGLELLAYFRNRAPLDDSGMPKDRFSAEMPDATLATLKIQPSEPRDSAVYFCASDARSSSSPGELFFGEGSRLTVL.

For the CDR3, the DNA is TGTGCCATCAGTGAGGCGAGACAGGGGGTCTCCTACGAGCAGTACTTC. As protein: CAISEARQGVSYEQYF. The chain joins TRBV10-3 to TRBJ2-7; 9 nucleotides agree with TRBD1. The CDR3 loop spans 16 amino acids. Germline V gene lookup returns CDR1 ENHRY and CDR2 SYGVKD. After removal of 2 bases from V and 0 bases from J, the junction contained 5 bases not matched to a gene.

The rearrangement uses TRBV27 and TRBJ2-1; the D is unclear. Trimming cost V 4 bases and J 8 bases, with 6 bases left between them. The germline V gene encodes CDR1 MNHEY and CDR2 SMNVEV (reference sequence). The CDR3 covers 11 residues. CDR3 in amino acids: CASSSFDEQFF. Here the CDR3 DNA reads TGTGCCAGCAGTTCCTTCGATGAGCAGTTCTTC.

This chain uses TRBV9 with TRBJ1-6, with 7 bases identical to TRBD1. Germline V CDR1 and CDR2: SGDLS, YYNGEE. V lost 0 bases to trimming and J lost 7 bases; unmatched junction nucleotides: 4. This CDR3 comprises 15 residues. The DNA of the CDR3 is TGTGCCAGCAGCGTAGGGAACAGGGGCAATTCACCCCTCCACTTT. Translated, it gives CASSVGNRGNSPLHF.

This clone has only a few counts. The chain has TRBV20-1 and TRBJ1-1; possibly TRBD1 for D (6 bases). CDR3 length equals 12 residues. The germline V gene has CDR1 DFQATT and CDR2 SNEGSKA (reference sequence). Trimming pared 3 bases from V and 3 bases from J, leaving 8 bases between. The CDR3 protein is CSASPGDTEAFF. CDR3 DNA: TGCAGTGCTAGTCCAGGGGACACTGAAGCTTTCTTT.

The gene calls are TRBV29-1 and TRBJ1-1; D is unclear. The CDR3 contains 13 residues. V was pared by 4 bases and J by 3 bases, with 12 bases between. Germline V gene sequence: CDR1 SQVTM, CDR2 ANQGSEA. Written as DNA, the CDR3 is TGCAGCGTTGTTCGGGATTTCTACACTGAAGCTTTCTTT. Translated: CSVVRDFYTEAFF. The full variable domain, completed using reference TRBV29-1 and TRBJ1-1, is SAVISQKPSRDICQRGTSLTIQCQVDSQVTMMFWYRQQPGQSLTLIATANQGSEATYESGFVIDKFPISRPNLTFSTLTVSNMSPEDSSIYLCSVVRDFYTEAFFGQGTRLTVV.

For the CDR3, the DNA is TGCGCCAGCACGCGGGGGAGCACAGATACGCAGTATTTT. Encoded protein: CASTRGSTDTQYF. This chain links TRBV5-1 with TRBJ2-3; 7 bases fit TRBD2. The CDR3 sequence is 13 residues long. The V and J ends lost 6 bases and 0 bases, in that order; junction bases with no gene match: 1. Germline CDR1 SGHRS, CDR2 YFSETQ. Using reference TRBV5-1 and TRBJ2-3 for the parts outside the CDR3, the full variable domain is KAGVTQTPRYLIKTRGQQVTLSCSPISGHRSVSWYQQTPGQGLQFLFEYFSETQRNKGNFPGRFSGRQFSNSRSEMNVSTLELGDSALYLCASTRGSTDTQYFGPGTRLTVL.

This chain uses TRBV27 with TRBJ2-2, with D hard to call. This CDR3 is 12 amino acids long. Trimming removed 3 bases at V and 5 bases at J, with 4 bases between. Germline CDR1 reads MNHEY; CDR2 reads SMNVEV (reference sequence). The CDR3 sequence is CASSFPTGELFF. The DNA for the CDR3 is TGTGCCAGCAGTTTCCCTACCGGGGAGCTGTTTTTT.